A selection of T cell receptor beta chains follows, all from one sample in a study of cytomegalovirus exposure and HLA in healthy donors. Clones were sequenced by immunoSEQ multiplex PCR, and TCRdb holds only the in-frame ones, with some missing. The repertoire holds about 180,000 clones, with 80% as singletons. Sequencing was done on a sample of PBMCs. These receptors were obtained from a girl aged 5 to 17 in good health and CMV-seropositive. The CDR3 runs from the conserved cysteine through the conserved F or W. The D gene is left open where the match is weak. Part of the rows lack a size; the others show once, few, many or a class for expanded clones.

clone size	V gene	D gene	J gene	CDR3 DNA	CDR3 protein
-	TRBV7-2	-	TRBJ2-3	TGTGCCAGCAGCTTTCAACTCGGGATTAGCACAGATACGCAGTATTTT	CASSFQLGISTDTQYF
-	TRBV2	TRBD2	TRBJ2-1	TGTGCCAGCAGAGCCCTAGCGGGACGTTACAATGAGCAGTTCTTC	CASRALAGRYNEQFF
-	TRBV7-9	TRBD1	TRBJ2-3	TGTGCCAGCAGCTGGAACCGACAGGGCGGTCAAGATACGCAGTATTTT	CASSWNRQGGQDTQYF
-	TRBV5-6	-	TRBJ2-1	TGTGCCAGCAGCTTGGGACGGGACTCACTATTATACAATGAGCAGTTCTTC	CASSLGRDSLLYNEQFF
few	TRBV11-3	TRBD1	TRBJ2-3	TGTGCCAGCACCGGACAGGGCACAGATACGCAGTATTTT	CASTGQGTDTQYF
-	TRBV6-5	-	TRBJ2-3	TGTGCCAGCAGCCCTGCCTCACTGGGCTATACGCAGTATTTT	CASSPASLGYTQYF
-	TRBV19	TRBD2	TRBJ2-1	TGTGCCAGTAGTTTCCTCCGGGACTATCCGCCAAATGAGCAGTTCTTC	CASSFLRDYPPNEQFF
-	TRBV5-8	-	TRBJ2-5	TGTGCCAGCAGCCTCCGACGGGCCTCGGGGGAGACCCAGTACTTC	CASSLRRASGETQYF
-	TRBV30	-	TRBJ2-7	TGTGCCTGGAGTTCTAACCCCTACGAGCAGTACTTC	CAWSSNPYEQYF
-	TRBV6-5	TRBD1	TRBJ1-1	TGTGCCAGCACCAATGGGGGGACAGGGGGAGCTTTCTTT	CASTNGGTGGAFF
-	TRBV9	-	TRBJ2-3	TGTGCCAGCAGCCCCTTCGGGCGGGTTAGCACAGATACGCAGTATTTT	CASSPFGRVSTDTQYF
-	TRBV2	-	TRBJ1-1	TGTGCCAGCAGTGAATCTTTAAGGGCATCCGGGGGAGCTTTCTTT	CASSESLRASGGAFF
-	TRBV18	-	TRBJ2-7	TGTGCCAGCTCACCCCAGGGCCCCTACGAGCAGTACTTC	CASSPQGPYEQYF
-	TRBV20-1	TRBD2	TRBJ2-5	TGCAGTGCGCCCCGCGGGACTAGTCACGACTTC	CSAPRGTSHDF
-	TRBV7-2	-	TRBJ1-5	TGTGCCAGCAGCTTAAGCTCCACGTTATATAGCAATCAGCCCCAGCATTTT	CASSLSSTLYSNQPQHF
-	TRBV30	-	TRBJ2-7	TGTGCCTGGAGCGGTGGCTACGAGCAGTACTTC	CAWSGGYEQYF
-	TRBV29-1	TRBD1	TRBJ2-1	TGCAGCTCCAAAGGGCAGGGGGCCCACAATGAGCAGTTCTTC	CSSKGQGAHNEQFF
-	TRBV27	-	TRBJ1-2	TGTGCCAGCAGTTTGGCGGGGTACCTTGGCTACACCTTC	CASSLAGYLGYTF
-	TRBV19	TRBD2	TRBJ2-5	TGTGCCACTTCTTCTAACGGGAGGCCTAAAGGGACCCAGTACTTC	CATSSNGRPKGTQYF
-	TRBV25-1	TRBD1	TRBJ2-5	TGTGCCAGCAGTGCTATGACAGGGGGCTATGCGGAGACCCAGTACTTC	CASSAMTGGYAETQYF
-	TRBV2	TRBD1	TRBJ2-5	TGTGCCAGCAGTGAATTCGTGGGGACAGGGCAGTACTTC	CASSEFVGTGQYF
once	TRBV13	-	TRBJ2-7	TGTGCCAGCAGCTTAGGCACAGCCGCCTACGAGCAGTACTTC	CASSLGTAAYEQYF
-	TRBV18	-	TRBJ2-7	TGTGCCAGCTCACGGGGGCTAGCGGTTGCCTACGAGCAGTACTTC	CASSRGLAVAYEQYF